This TCR beta chain is from a study of control samples from healthy donors and cancer patients. After removal of 5 bases from V and 4 bases from J, the junction contained 3 bases not matched to a gene. The germline gives CDR1 SGHVS, CDR2 FQNEAQ. The CDR3 totals 16 residues. Profiled with immunoSEQ multiplex PCR; TCRdb holds only in-frame clones, not every one. The table lists approximately 150,000 clones, roughly 94% of them singletons, with approximately 1.5% in the top ten. The rearrangement links TRBV7-8 to TRBJ1-6; TRBD1 matches at 12 bases. Sequencing used blood. The sequence derives from a woman in her late teens or twenties in good health. DNA of the CDR3: TGTGCCAGCAGCGGGACAGGGGGCCTGTATAATTCACCCCTCCACTTT. As protein: CASSGTGGLYNSPLHF.